This T cell receptor (beta chain) was captured in a study of T cell responses to AZD1222 COVID-19 vaccine. V lost 3 bases to trimming and J lost 0 bases; unmatched junction nucleotides: 5. Germline CDR1 is LGHNA and CDR2 is YNFKEQ. This CDR3 has 16 residues. As to this clone: Its antigen is not known.

Study findings and constraints: After the peak T cell response, and only then, were repertoires sampled. As reported, nearly half of all spike-specific TCRs target variant regions that are unmutated. Baseline antibody screening turned up just six seropositive AZD1222 recipients.

Method: immunoSEQ multiplex PCR; TCRdb's copy keeps in-frame clones and lacks some. The table shows 200,000 or so clones, with about 90% occurring only once. The gene calls are TRBV4-2 and TRBJ2-7; 10 nucleotides agree with TRBD2. Material: peripheral blood, obtained on day 0 of MenACWY control vaccination. The sequence came from an adult in good health. CDR3 sequence (DNA): TGTGCCAGCAGCCAGGGGAGCGGGGGGGCCTCCTACGAGCAGTACTTC. Translating it yields CASSQGSGGASYEQYF.